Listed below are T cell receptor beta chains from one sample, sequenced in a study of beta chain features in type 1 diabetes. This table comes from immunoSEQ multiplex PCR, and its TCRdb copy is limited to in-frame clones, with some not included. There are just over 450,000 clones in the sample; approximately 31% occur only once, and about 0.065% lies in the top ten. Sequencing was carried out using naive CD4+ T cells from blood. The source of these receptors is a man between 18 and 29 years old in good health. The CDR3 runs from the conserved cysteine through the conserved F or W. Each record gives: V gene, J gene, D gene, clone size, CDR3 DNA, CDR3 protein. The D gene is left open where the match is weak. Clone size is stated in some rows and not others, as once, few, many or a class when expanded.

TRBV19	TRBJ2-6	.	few	TGTGCCAGTAGTCCCCCTGGGGCCAACGTCCTGACTTTC	CASSPPGANVLTF
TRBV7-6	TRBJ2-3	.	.	TGTGCCAGCAGCACCCAATACACAGATACGCAGTATTTT	CASSTQYTDTQYF
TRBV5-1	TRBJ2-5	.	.	TGCGCCAGCAACGACCTGGAAGAGACCCAGTACTTC	CASNDLEETQYF
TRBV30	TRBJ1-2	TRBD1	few	TGTGCCTGGACCCTGGGACAGGCTCCAGGGTATGGCTACACCTTC	CAWTLGQAPGYGYTF
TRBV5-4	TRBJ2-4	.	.	TGTGCCAGCAGCTTCGGGCCAAACATTCAGTACTTC	CASSFGPNIQYF
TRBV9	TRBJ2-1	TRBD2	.	TGTGCCAGCAGCCCCCGACTAGCGGGCACCTACAATGAGCAGTTCTTC	CASSPRLAGTYNEQFF
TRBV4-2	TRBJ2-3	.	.	TGTGCCAGCAGCCAAGAATCCGCAGATACGCAGTATTTT	CASSQESADTQYF
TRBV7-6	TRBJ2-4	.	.	TGTGCCAGCAGCTTGGGTGCGTTTGGGGCCCAAAACATTCAGTACTTC	CASSLGAFGAQNIQYF
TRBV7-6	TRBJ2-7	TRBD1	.	TGTGCCAGCAGTTCCCAGGGACAGGGCTACGAGCAGTACTTC	CASSSQGQGYEQYF
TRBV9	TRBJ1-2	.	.	TGTGCCAGCAGCGTAGGTCCGCTGAACTATGGCTACACCTTC	CASSVGPLNYGYTF
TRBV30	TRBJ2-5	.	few	TGTGCCTGGAGTGTAAAGAATAAGGAGACCCAGTACTTC	CAWSVKNKETQYF
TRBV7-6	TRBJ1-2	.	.	TGTGCCAGCAGCTTGGGCCGCGGTGGCTACACCTTC	CASSLGRGGYTF
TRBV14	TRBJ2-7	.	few	TGTGCCAGCAGCCTATGGAGCGGAGACTCCTACGAGCAGTACTTC	CASSLWSGDSYEQYF
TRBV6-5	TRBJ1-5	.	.	TGTGCCAGCAGCAAATACGGATCCCGGGATGAGGCCCAGCATTTT	CASSKYGSRDEAQHF
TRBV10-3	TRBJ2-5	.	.	TGTGCCATCAGCCGACAGGTTCAAGAGACCCAGTACTTC	CAISRQVQETQYF
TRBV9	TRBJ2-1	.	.	TGTGCCAGCAGCGCGGGACTTTACAATGAGCAGTTCTTC	CASSAGLYNEQFF
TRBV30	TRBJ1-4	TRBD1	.	TGTGCCTGGAGTGAAGACAGGGATGAAAAACTGTTTTTT	CAWSEDRDEKLFF
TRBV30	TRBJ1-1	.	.	TGTGCCTGGAGTCCAGGACAGTGGAACACTGAAGCTTTCTTT	CAWSPGQWNTEAFF
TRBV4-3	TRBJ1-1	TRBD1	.	TGCGCCAGCAGCCAAGATGACAGGGGTGGCACTGAAGCTTTCTTT	CASSQDDRGGTEAFF
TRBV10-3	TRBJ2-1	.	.	TGTGCCATCAGTGAAACCGGACCTCGGCAGTTCTTC	CAISETGPRQFF
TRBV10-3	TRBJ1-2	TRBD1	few	TGTGCCATCAGTGAGTCGACCGGACAGGGATCATATGGCTACACCTTC	CAISESTGQGSYGYTF
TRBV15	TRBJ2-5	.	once	TGTGCCACCAGCAGAGAAAACGGCCCTTGGGAGACCCAGTACTTC	CATSRENGPWETQYF
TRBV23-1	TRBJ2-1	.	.	TGCGCCAGCAGCCTGAACCGGTGGGGCCTAAACAATGAGCAGTTCTTC	CASSLNRWGLNNEQFF
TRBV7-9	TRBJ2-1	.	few	TGTGCCAGCAGCTTAATGCAGGGATACGATGAGCAGTTCTTC	CASSLMQGYDEQFF
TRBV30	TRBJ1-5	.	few	TGTGCCTGGAGTCTACAGGGCAATCAGCCCCAGCATTTT	CAWSLQGNQPQHF
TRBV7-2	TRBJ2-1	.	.	TGTGCCAGCAGCTTAGCTTATGAGCAGTTCTTC	CASSLAYEQFF
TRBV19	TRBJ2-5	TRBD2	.	TGTGCCAGTGTCGGGCTAGCGGGATCGGAGACCCAGTACTTC	CASVGLAGSETQYF
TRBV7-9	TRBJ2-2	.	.	TGTGCCAGCAGCTTAGTCGACACCGGGGAGCTGTTTTTT	CASSLVDTGELFF
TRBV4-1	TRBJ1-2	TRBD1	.	TGCGCCAGCAGCCTGACCCAACAGGGGTATGGCTACACCTTC	CASSLTQQGYGYTF
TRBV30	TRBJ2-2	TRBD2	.	TGTGCCTGGCGCGGGAGGGTAGACACCGGGGAGCTGTTTTTT	CAWRGRVDTGELFF
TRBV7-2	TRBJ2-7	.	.	TGTGCCAGCAGCAGCACAGGGTGGGGGGCCTACGAGCAGTACTTC	CASSSTGWGAYEQYF
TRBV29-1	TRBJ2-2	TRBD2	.	TGCAGCGTTGGGGCTAGCGGGAGCCCCGGGGAGCTGTTTTTT	CSVGASGSPGELFF
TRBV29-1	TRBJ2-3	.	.	TGCAGCGTTGAAGATTCACGGGGTTTCACAGATACGCAGTATTTT	CSVEDSRGFTDTQYF
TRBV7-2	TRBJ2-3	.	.	TGTGCCAGCAGCTTAGACTGGACGGCCGATACGCAGTATTTT	CASSLDWTADTQYF
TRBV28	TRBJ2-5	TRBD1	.	TGTGCCAGCAGTTTAAACCAGGGGGCTAAAGAGACCCAGTACTTC	CASSLNQGAKETQYF
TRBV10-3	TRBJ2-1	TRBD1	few	TGTGCCATCAGGGAGGACAGGGCCTACAATGAGCAGTTCTTC	CAIREDRAYNEQFF
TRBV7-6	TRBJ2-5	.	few	TGTGCCAGCAGCTTGGACTTGGGGATTAAAGAGACCCAGTACTTC	CASSLDLGIKETQYF
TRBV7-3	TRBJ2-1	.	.	TGTGCCAGCAGCTCCACAGGGCTCCGCTACAATGAGCAGTTCTTC	CASSSTGLRYNEQFF
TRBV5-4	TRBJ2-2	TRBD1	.	TGTGCCAGCAGCAGCGGGACAGGGTGGTCCGGGGAGCTGTTTTTT	CASSSGTGWSGELFF
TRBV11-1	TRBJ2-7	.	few	TGTGCCAGCAGCCTGGACGGGGCCTACGAGCAGTACTTC	CASSLDGAYEQYF
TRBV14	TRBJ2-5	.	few	TGTGCCAGCAGCCGGAGGGAGACCCAGTACTTC	CASSRRETQYF
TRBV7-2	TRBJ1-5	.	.	TGTGCCAGCAGCTTCGGGGGGGGCGATCAGCCCCAGCATTTT	CASSFGGGDQPQHF
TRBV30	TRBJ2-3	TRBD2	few	TGTGCCTGGAGTATTGCGGGAGGCACAGATACGCAGTATTTT	CAWSIAGGTDTQYF
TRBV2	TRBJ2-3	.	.	TGTGCCAGCAGTGGGACAGAGACAGATACGCAGTATTTT	CASSGTETDTQYF
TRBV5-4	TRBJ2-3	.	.	TGTGCCAGCAGCTTGGCTAGCGCTAGCACAGATACGCAGTATTTT	CASSLASASTDTQYF
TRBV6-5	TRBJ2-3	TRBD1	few	TGTGCCAGCAGTTACCTGGGACAGGGGGCAACAGATACGCAGTATTTT	CASSYLGQGATDTQYF
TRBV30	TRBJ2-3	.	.	TGTGCCTGGAGAGGTCGCGATACGCAGTATTTT	CAWRGRDTQYF
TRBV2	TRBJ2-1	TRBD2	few	TGTGCCAGCAGTGTTTTCCTAGCGGGGCTCGGCAATGAGCAGTTCTTC	CASSVFLAGLGNEQFF
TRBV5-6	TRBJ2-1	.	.	TGTGCCAGCAGCTTGGTAGGGCTAGCGCTAGGCAATGAGCAGTTCTTC	CASSLVGLALGNEQFF
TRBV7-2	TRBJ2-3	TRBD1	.	TGTGCCAGCAGCCCGAGTCACAGGGGGGGCACAGATACGCAGTATTTT	CASSPSHRGGTDTQYF
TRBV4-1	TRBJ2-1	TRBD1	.	TGCGCCAGCAGCCATGCTAAACCGACAGGGGGTTTCTACAATGAGCAGTTCTTC	CASSHAKPTGGFYNEQFF
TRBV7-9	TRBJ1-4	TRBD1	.	TGTGCCAGCAGCTTAACCGGGGACAGGCGGTTTGAAAAACTGTTTTTT	CASSLTGDRRFEKLFF